These 9 T cell receptor beta chains share one sample of origin, sequenced in a study of glioma-infiltrating T cells. Using RNA template, CDR3s of TCR alpha and beta were amplified with iRepertoire arm-PCR. TCRdb analysed the multiplex PCR reads with MiXCR anew, one entry per CDR3 protein. Of 100,000 to 150,000 distinct CDR3 sequences listed, approximately 23% are singletons. Material for sequencing was glioma tissue, nonneoplastic brain tissue, or PBMCs (not recorded which). The receptor set was obtained from a human donor with low-grade glioma or glioblastoma, undergoing nonglioma brain surgery, or in good health (not recorded which).

A remark on this clonotype: One base away lies a much larger clone, so this may be a sequencing read error. The chain carries TRBV7-2 and TRBJ1-1; perhaps TRBD1 as D (6 bases). CDR1 and CDR2 from the germline V gene are SGHTA and FQGNSA. The CDR3 contains 15 residues. CDR3 protein: CASSLRTAMNTEDFF. CDR3 sequence (DNA): TGTGCCAGCAGCTTACGGACAGCCATGAACACTGAAGATTTCTTT.

This clonotype was recorded at least ten times. The chain links TRBV6-6 to TRBJ2-2; no definite D call. The CDR3 runs to 14 residues. CDR1 and CDR2 (germline): MNHNY, SVGAGI (reference sequence). V lost 2 bases, J lost 6 bases, and 10 bases lay in between. In nucleotides, the CDR3 is TGTGCCAGCAGTTACGTCGGTTTGTCCGGGGAGCTGTTTTTT. Its protein product is CASSYVGLSGELFF.

This clonotype showed up just a few times. The chain uses TRBV29-1 and TRBJ2-2; D gene uncertain. V was pared by 3 bases and J by 3 bases, with 8 bases between. The CDR3 is made up of 13 amino acids. From germline, CDR1 is SQVTM and CDR2 ANQGSEA. The CDR3 DNA is TGCAGCGTTGAGCAGACATACACCGGGGAGCTGTTTTTT. Its protein is CSVEQTYTGELFF.

This clonotype was observed many times. V gene TRBV4-1 combines with J gene TRBJ2-7; 8 bases are a match to TRBD1. Germline V lookup: CDR1 MGHRA, CDR2 YSYEKL. The J segment lost 3 bases and the V segment lost 3 bases, leaving 4 bases of the junction unmatched. CDR3 size: 14 residues. CDR3 DNA sequence: TGCGCCAGCAGCCAGGCCGGGACAGGCTACGAGCAGTACTTC. It encodes CASSQAGTGYEQYF.

On this clonotype: Just one base apart from a much larger clone, this may be a read error. This chain uses TRBV24-1 with TRBJ2-3, with D perhaps TRBD1 (6 bases). V was cut by 4 bases and J by 5 bases, with 9 bases left in between. The germline CDR1 and CDR2 sequences are KGHDR and SFDVKD. The CDR3 runs 13 residues. The CDR3 spells CATSDRGRDTQYF. CDR3 nucleotide sequence: TGTGCCACCAGTGACAGGGGCAGAGATACGCAGTATTTT.

This clonotype was observed a few times. The chain has TRBV7-9 and TRBJ1-2, with 7 bases identical to TRBD1. CDR1 is SEHNR, CDR2 FQNEAQ, per germline (reference sequence). J was trimmed by 10 bases and V by 4 bases; bases with no gene match: 15. This CDR3 is built from 15 residues. The CDR3 sequence is CASSYALQGFKDYTF. CDR3 nucleotides: TGTGCCAGCAGCTACGCGCTACAGGGGTTTAAGGACTACACCTTC.

At least ten counts were recorded for this clonotype. The chain recombines TRBV10-3 with TRBJ2-1; 8 nucleotides match TRBD2. Germline V gene lookup returns CDR1 ENHRY and CDR2 SYGVKD. The length of the CDR3 is 15 residues. J gave up 6 bases and V 5 bases, and 9 bases lay outside the gene matches. As DNA, the CDR3 is TGTGCCATCAGTACGGGACTAGGGACCTCCAATGAGCAGTTCTTC. It is translated as CAISTGLGTSNEQFF.

This clonotype is medium-sized in the sample. V and J are TRBV19 and TRBJ2-1, with D tentatively TRBD1 (6 bases). V was shortened by 1 base and J by 0 bases, with 10 bases between the two germline ends. CDR1 and CDR2 (germline): LNHDA, SQIVND (reference sequence). The CDR3 is 16 amino acids. CDR3 bases: TGTGCCAGTAGTATAGGTTCAGGGGACTCCTACAATGAGCAGTTCTTC. Protein: CASSIGSGDSYNEQFF.

The V call is TRBV12-3 or TRBV12-4, the J call TRBJ2-7; possibly TRBD1 for D (6 bases). V lost 6 bases and J lost 3, with 12 bases in between. The CDR3 extends over 13 amino acids. CDR3 coding DNA: TGTGCCAGCAGCGTAGGACAGTACTACGAGCAGTACTTC. It codes for CASSVGQYYEQYF.